Listed below are T cell receptor beta chains from one sample, sequenced in a study of identical twins. MiXCR, applied by TCRdb to the 5' RACE reads, yields one record per CDR3 protein. The sample records roughly 490,000 distinct CDR3 sequences, more than 13% being singletons. The data were also submitted as part of a second study, on yellow fever vaccine responses in identical twins.

What was sequenced was CD4+ T cells sorted from blood. These receptors were obtained from a woman aged 18-30 years in good health. Each CDR3 is given with its conserved first and last residue. D genes are given only for firm matches. Some rows mark clone size as missing; the rest say once, few, many or name a class of expanded clone.

>TRBJ1-3|14|-|TRBV20-1|-
CSAREGTAGNTIYF
TGCAGTGCTAGAGAGGGGACGGCTGGAAACACCATATATTTT
>TRBJ2-7|14|TRBD2|TRBV12-3/TRBV12-4|few
CASRAGTSVYEQYF
TGTGCCAGCAGAGCCGGGACTAGCGTCTACGAGCAGTACTTC
>TRBJ2-7|15|-|TRBV5-1|few
CASTFGGKGALEQYF
TGCGCCAGCACCTTTGGGGGGAAGGGGGCGCTGGAGCAGTACTTC
>TRBJ2-1|15|-|TRBV21-1|many
CASRGQGEFFNEQFF
TGTGCCAGCAGGGGACAGGGGGAGTTCTTCAATGAGCAGTTCTTC
>TRBJ2-3|12|-|TRBV29-1|many
CSVADPGDTQYF
TGCAGCGTTGCGGACCCTGGCGATACGCAGTATTTT
>TRBJ1-1|15|-|TRBV7-2|many
CASSLVAGGRSEAFF
TGTGCCAGCAGCTTAGTAGCCGGGGGCAGGAGTGAAGCTTTCTTT
>TRBJ2-1|14|-|TRBV20-1|-
CSAQQGLSYNEQFF
TGCAGTGCTCAACAGGGATTGTCCTACAATGAGCAGTTCTTC
>TRBJ2-2|15|-|TRBV7-2|-
CASSLQSLSAGELFF
TGTGCCAGCAGCTTACAGAGTTTGAGCGCCGGGGAGCTGTTTTTT
>TRBJ1-1|13|-|TRBV28|-
CASSPDLMGEAFF
TGTGCCAGCAGTCCGGACTTGATGGGTGAAGCTTTCTTT
>TRBJ2-7|12|-|TRBV6-1|-
CASNQETHEQYF
TGTGCCAGCAACCAGGAAACCCACGAGCAGTACTTC
>TRBJ2-5|15|-|TRBV20-1|few
CSARDPGESRETQYF
TGCAGTGCTAGAGATCCAGGGGAGAGTCGAGAGACCCAGTACTTC
>TRBJ1-2|15|TRBD1|TRBV5-1|-
CASSSGQGFHYGYTF
TGCGCCAGCAGCTCCGGACAGGGGTTTCACTATGGCTACACCTTC
>TRBJ2-3|15|TRBD1|TRBV7-9|-
CASSPGTVGTDTQYF
TGTGCCAGCAGCCCAGGGACAGTGGGCACAGATACGCAGTATTTT
>TRBJ1-2|12|TRBD1|TRBV20-1|many
CSAHTGGGGYTF
TGCAGTGCTCACACAGGGGGCGGCGGCTACACCTTC
>TRBJ2-6|15|-|TRBV11-2|few
CASSPPRSGANVLTF
TGTGCCAGCAGCCCCCCCCGTTCTGGGGCCAACGTCCTGACTTTC
>TRBJ2-7|16|TRBD1|TRBV6-2/TRBV6-3|-
CASQRFVGTANYEQYF
TGTGCCAGCCAGCGTTTTGTCGGGACAGCTAATTACGAGCAGTACTTC
>TRBJ2-1|16|-|TRBV12-3/TRBV12-4|-
CASSLVPRDPYNEQFF
TGTGCCAGCAGTTTGGTTCCCAGGGACCCCTACAATGAGCAGTTCTTC
>TRBJ2-5|13|TRBD2|TRBV7-8|few
CASRRLAEETQYF
TGTGCCAGCAGACGACTAGCGGAAGAGACCCAGTACTTC
>TRBJ2-2|17|-|TRBV5-6|few
CASSPIRQARNTGELFF
TGTGCCAGCAGCCCAATCCGACAGGCGAGGAACACCGGGGAGCTGTTTTTT
>TRBJ2-3|15|-|TRBV11-2|many
CASSLAGATWDTQYF
TGTGCCAGCAGCTTAGCGGGGGCAACTTGGGATACGCAGTATTTT
>TRBJ2-3|16|-|TRBV2|few
CASSRRGGGQTDTQYF
TGTGCCAGCAGTCGACGCGGTGGAGGGCAGACAGATACGCAGTATTTT
>TRBJ1-6|15|-|TRBV25-1|many
CASSERFVYNSPLHF
TGTGCCAGCAGTGAAAGATTCGTCTATAATTCACCCCTCCACTTT
>TRBJ2-2|16|-|TRBV9|many
CASSVPGGRNTGELFF
TGTGCCAGCAGCGTGCCGGGGGGCCGCAACACCGGGGAGCTGTTTTTT
>TRBJ2-1|14|-|TRBV2|few
CASSETRSGNEQFF
TGTGCCAGCAGTGAAACTAGATCCGGCAATGAGCAGTTCTTC
>TRBJ1-6|14|-|TRBV7-2|many
CASSFRPGNSPLHF
TGTGCCAGCAGCTTCCGGCCAGGGAACTCACCCCTCCACTTT
>TRBJ2-7|17|-|TRBV12-2|few
CASRFIGRAATFYEQYF
TGTGCAAGTCGCTTCATTGGCAGGGCAGCCACCTTCTACGAGCAGTACTTC
>TRBJ2-1|13|TRBD1|TRBV2|-
CASSPGQGIEQFF
TGTGCCAGCAGTCCGGGACAGGGGATTGAGCAGTTCTTC
>TRBJ2-1|15|TRBD2|TRBV12-3/TRBV12-4|few
CASSVGTRDGDEQFF
TGTGCCAGCAGTGTTGGGACTAGGGATGGCGATGAGCAGTTCTTC
>TRBJ2-1|16|-|TRBV27|many
CASTKLRTPLSNEQFF
TGTGCCAGCACCAAGCTAAGGACCCCTCTATCCAATGAGCAGTTCTTC
>TRBJ2-7|15|TRBD2|TRBV11-2|few
CASSLGVGSGGEQYF
TGTGCCAGCAGCTTAGGTGTAGGCAGCGGGGGCGAGCAGTACTTC
>TRBJ2-3|13|-|TRBV5-1|many
CASSPALSDTQYF
TGCGCCAGCAGCCCGGCCTTATCAGATACGCAGTATTTT